The present T cell receptor (beta chain) was sequenced within a study of blood T cell repertoires in COVID-19. Study details: Samples taken during acute and convalescent COVID-19 were collected in the United States, Italy and Spain. PBMCs, B-cell-depleted T cells, or T cells provided the cDNA or gDNA that made up the material.

Per the study methods: Cell counts per sample came from amplifying reference gene primers. Produced via immunoSEQ multiplex PCR; TCRdb's table is partial and in-frame only. From that table come the V and J calls and clone size; the DNA was used to work out D and trimming. In the table there are roughly 250,000 clones, approximately 91% of which are singletons. CDR1 is MDHEN, CDR2 SYDVKM, per germline. The CDR3 is 14 residues long. Trimming at V came to 4 bases and at J to 5 bases, leaving 5 bases not matched to a gene. The chain combines TRBV28 with TRBJ1-2, with 9 bases aligning to TRBD1. The TCR sequence derives from a middle-aged woman who had recovered from COVID-19. Sequencing input: peripheral blood. The CDR3 DNA follows: TGTGCCAGCAGTTACGACAGGGGGGGGTATGGCTACACCTTC. It codes for CASSYDRGGYGYTF.